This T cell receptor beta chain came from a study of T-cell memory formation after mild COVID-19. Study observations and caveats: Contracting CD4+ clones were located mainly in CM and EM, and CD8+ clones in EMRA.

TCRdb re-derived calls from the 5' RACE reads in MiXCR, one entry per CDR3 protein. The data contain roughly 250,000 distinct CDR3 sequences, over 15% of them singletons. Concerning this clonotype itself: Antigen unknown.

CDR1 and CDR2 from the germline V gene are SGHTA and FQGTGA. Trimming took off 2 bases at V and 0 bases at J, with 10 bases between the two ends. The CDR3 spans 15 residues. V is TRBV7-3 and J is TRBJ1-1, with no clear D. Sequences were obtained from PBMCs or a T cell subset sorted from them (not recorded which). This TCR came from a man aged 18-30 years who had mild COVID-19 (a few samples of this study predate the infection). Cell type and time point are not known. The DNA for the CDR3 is TGTGCCAGCAGCTTAGGGAACAGCATGAACACTGAAGCTTTCTTT. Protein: CASSLGNSMNTEAFF.